The 11 T cell receptor beta chains in this list originate from one sample, sequenced in a study of CD8+ T cells in alopecia areata. RNA, once extracted, was reverse transcribed into cDNA for use as the sequencing template. Data came from immunoSEQ multiplex PCR; TCRdb stores just in-frame clones and leaves some out. This sample yields fewer than 150,000 clones, of which roughly 69% are seen a single time; about 3% belongs to the top ten. The material sequenced was CD4+ T cells sorted from blood. The receptors stem from a human donor in good health.

The chain has TRBV6-5 and TRBJ2-6; D ambiguous. Germline V gives CDR1 MNHEY, CDR2 SVGAGI. There are 16 residues in the CDR3. The ends were cut back, 4 bases at V and 5 bases at J, with 15 bases in the middle. The CDR3 DNA sequence: TGTGCCAGCAGTTCACAATACAGTACAAGGGCCAACGTCCTGACTTTC. The encoded protein is CASSSQYSTRANVLTF.

This clone was detected only a few times. V usage is TRBV23-1 and J usage is TRBJ1-1; D not resolved. TRBV23-1 is treated as an ORF (open reading frame) with a function not yet certain. V was pared by 7 bases and J by 5 bases, with 8 bases between. The CDR3 spans 11 residues. CDR3 amino acids: CASTEVTEAFF. Here the CDR3 DNA reads TGCGCCAGCACGGAGGTTACTGAAGCTTTCTTT.

Details on this clone: Other DNA sequences from this sample encode an identical CDR3 as well. The chain joins TRBV11-2 to TRBJ2-7; maybe TRBD2 (6 bases). Germline CDR1 reads SGHAT; CDR2 reads FQNNGV. V shed 3 bases and J shed 3 bases, with 6 bases lying between them. The CDR3 is 12 amino acids. The CDR3 is CASSFSGYEQYF. CDR3 DNA: TGTGCCAGCAGCTTTAGCGGCTACGAGCAGTACTTC.

This clone appeared a few times. The rearrangement links TRBV5-1 to TRBJ1-1; D is ambiguous. The CDR3 spans 12 residues. V was pared by 1 base and J by 10 bases, with 11 bases between. From germline, CDR1 is SGHRS and CDR2 YFSETQ. The CDR3 region is CASSLYGLRAFF. For the CDR3, the DNA is TGCGCCAGCAGCTTGTATGGATTGCGAGCTTTCTTT.

The rearrangement uses TRBV9 and TRBJ2-7; D may be TRBD2 (5 bases). V lost 2 bases and J 6 bases, leaving 12 bases between the germline ends. From germline, CDR1 is SGDLS and CDR2 YYNGEE. This CDR3 region has 13 residues. The CDR3 loop is CASSVDWTGEQYF. The CDR3 DNA sequence: TGTGCCAGCAGCGTGGACTGGACGGGCGAGCAGTACTTC.

This clone was seen more than once but under ten times. This chain joins TRBV25-1 and TRBJ2-2, with D maybe TRBD1 (5 bases). Germline assignment: CDR1 MGHDK and CDR2 SYGVNS. V was trimmed by 6 bases and J by 11 bases, leaving 10 bases between them. The CDR3 totals 11 residues. In DNA form, the CDR3 reads TGTGCCAGCAGCGACAGTTCCGAGCTGTTTTTT. It translates to CASSDSSELFF.

This chain uses TRBV11-2 with TRBJ1-6; D uncertain. The germline CDR1 and CDR2 sequences are SGHAT and FQNNGV. V was shortened by 1 base and J by 5 bases, with 12 bases between the two germline ends. The CDR3 runs to 16 residues. The CDR3 reads CASSLVAGPNNSPLHF. The CDR3 DNA sequence: TGTGCCAGCAGCTTAGTGGCCGGGCCCAATAATTCACCCCTCCACTTT.

The V gene is TRBV11-2, the J gene TRBJ1-6; D call uncertain. CDR1 and CDR2 (germline): SGHAT, FQNNGV. Trimming shortened V by 5 bases and J by 4 bases, and 3 bases separated the two germline ends. This CDR3 contains 12 residues. The CDR3 coding sequence is TGTGCCAGCAGCATGTATAATTCACCCCTCCACTTT. The encoded protein is CASSMYNSPLHF.

The rearrangement joins TRBV29-1 to TRBJ1-1; unclear D gene. CDR1 and CDR2 (germline): SQVTM, ANQGSEA. The CDR3 covers 9 residues. The V end lost 0 bases, the J end lost 11 bases, and 4 bases lay between the germline ends. The CDR3 nucleotides are TGCAGCGTTGAAGATACGGCTTTCTTT. Its translation: CSVEDTAFF.

As DNA, the CDR3 is TGTGCCAGCTCACAACAGACAAATTCGAAGGATACGCAGTATTTT. Its translation is CASSQQTNSKDTQYF. The V gene is TRBV18, the J gene TRBJ2-3; D is uncertain. This CDR3 comprises 15 residues. Looked up from germline, CDR1 is KGHSH and CDR2 is LQKENI. Trimming left V 4 bases short and J 6 bases short, with 17 bases between.

The CDR3: CSASKSTNTEAFF. CDR3 nucleotides: TGCAGCGCCTCCAAGTCGACTAACACTGAAGCTTTCTTT. J is TRBJ1-1 and V is TRBV29-1; D gene uncertain. Trimming left V 7 bases short and J 2 bases short, with 14 bases between. From germline, CDR1 is SQVTM and CDR2 ANQGSEA. This CDR3 contains 13 residues.